A single T cell receptor (beta chain) is shown here with its context. This record belongs to a study of T cell clones after liver transplantation. Sequencing was performed with immunoSEQ multiplex PCR; in TCRdb, only in-frame clones are kept and a portion is missing. The sample yields 31,000 or so clones, around 94% seen once. This TCR was recovered from a human patient who received a liver transplant. Some T cells could come from the graft donor. Sequenced material: CD8+ T cells from blood, taken 12 months after liver transplant.

The CDR3 nucleotides are TGTGCCAGCAGTTACGGGGGACAGGGGACCTACGAGCAGTACTTC. This encodes CASSYGGQGTYEQYF. The gene calls are TRBV6-5 and TRBJ2-7, with TRBD1 matching 10 bases. Unmatched junction bases numbered 3, after V lost 2 bases and J lost 2 bases. Germline-derived CDR1 and CDR2 are MNHEY and SVGAGI. The CDR3 has 15 amino acids.